This TCR beta chain was sequenced in a study of control samples from healthy donors and cancer patients. This clone was seen a single time. Looked up from germline, CDR1 is SGHVS and CDR2 is FNYEAQ. This CDR3 is 14 amino acids long. Trimming removed 0 bases from V and 6 bases from J; junction bases left unmatched: 1. Profiling relied on immunoSEQ multiplex PCR, and the TCRdb table lists in-frame clones only, not all of them. This table has around 150,000 clones, over 85% appearing once. The sample was blood. This receptor was obtained from a woman in her thirties or forties in good health. The chain links TRBV7-6 to TRBJ2-3, with 9 nucleotides matching TRBD2. This CDR3 is CASSLAAGGDTQYF. The CDR3 DNA follows: TGTGCCAGCAGCTTAGCTGCGGGAGGGGATACGCAGTATTTT.